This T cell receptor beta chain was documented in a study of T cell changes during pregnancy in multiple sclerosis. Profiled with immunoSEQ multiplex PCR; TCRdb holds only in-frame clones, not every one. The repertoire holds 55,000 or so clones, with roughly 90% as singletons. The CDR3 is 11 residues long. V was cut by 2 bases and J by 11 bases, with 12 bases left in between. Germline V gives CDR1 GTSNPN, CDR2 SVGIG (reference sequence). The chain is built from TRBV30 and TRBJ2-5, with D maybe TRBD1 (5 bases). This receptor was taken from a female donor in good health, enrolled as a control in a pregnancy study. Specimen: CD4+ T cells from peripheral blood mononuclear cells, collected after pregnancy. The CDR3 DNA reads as TGTGCCTGGAGTACCGAACAGGAGCAGTACTTC. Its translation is CAWSTEQEQYF.